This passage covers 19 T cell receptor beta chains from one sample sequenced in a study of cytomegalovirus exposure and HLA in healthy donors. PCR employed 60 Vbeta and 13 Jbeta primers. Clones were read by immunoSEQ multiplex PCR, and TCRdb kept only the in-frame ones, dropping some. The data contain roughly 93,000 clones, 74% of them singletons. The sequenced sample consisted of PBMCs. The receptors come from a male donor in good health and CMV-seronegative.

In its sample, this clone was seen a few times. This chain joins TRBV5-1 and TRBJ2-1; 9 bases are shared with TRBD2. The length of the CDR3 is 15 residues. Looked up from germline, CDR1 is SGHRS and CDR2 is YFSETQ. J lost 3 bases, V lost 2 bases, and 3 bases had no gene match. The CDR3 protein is CASSFNSGSYNEQFF. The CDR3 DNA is TGCGCCAGCAGCTTTAATAGCGGGAGCTACAATGAGCAGTTCTTC.

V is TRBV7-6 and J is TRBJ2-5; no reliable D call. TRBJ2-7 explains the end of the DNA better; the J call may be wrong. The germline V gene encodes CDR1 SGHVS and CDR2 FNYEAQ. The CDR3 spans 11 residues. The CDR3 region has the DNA TGTGCCAGCAGCTTAGACTACGAGCAGTACTTC. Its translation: CASSLDYEQYF.

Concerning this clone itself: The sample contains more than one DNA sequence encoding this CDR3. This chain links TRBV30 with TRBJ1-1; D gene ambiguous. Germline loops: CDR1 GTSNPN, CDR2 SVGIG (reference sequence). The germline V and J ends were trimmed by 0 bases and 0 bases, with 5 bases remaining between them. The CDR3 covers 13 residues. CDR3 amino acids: CAWSVQVNTEAFF. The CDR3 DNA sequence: TGTGCCTGGAGTGTACAAGTGAACACTGAAGCTTTCTTT. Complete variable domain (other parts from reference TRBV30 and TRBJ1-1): SQTIHQWPATLVQPVGSPLSLECTVEGTSNPNLYWYRQAAGRGLQLLFYSVGIGQISSEVPQNLSASRPQDRQFILSSKKLLLSDSGFYLCAWSVQVNTEAFFGQGTRLTVV.

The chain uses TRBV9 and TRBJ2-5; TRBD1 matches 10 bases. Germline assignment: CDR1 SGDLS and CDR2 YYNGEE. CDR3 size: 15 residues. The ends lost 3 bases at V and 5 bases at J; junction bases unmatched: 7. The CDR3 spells CASSARDRGLETQYF. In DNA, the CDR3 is TGTGCCAGCAGCGCCCGGGACAGGGGACTTGAGACCCAGTACTTC.

In DNA form, the CDR3 reads TGTGCCAGCAGTTCCGGACAGTCCTACGAGCAGTACTTC. Protein: CASSSGQSYEQYF. This chain connects TRBV28 to TRBJ2-7; a possible D gene is TRBD1 (6 bases). Trimming pared 4 bases from V and 1 base from J, leaving 8 bases between. Germline CDR1 MDHEN, CDR2 SYDVKM. This CDR3 comprises 13 residues.

In DNA form, the CDR3 reads TGTGCCTGGAGCAGAAGCGAGAACACTGAAGCTTTCTTT. Translating it yields CAWSRSENTEAFF. The rearrangement uses TRBV30 and TRBJ1-1; D is unresolved. Per the germline V gene, CDR1 is GTSNPN and CDR2 is SVGIG (reference sequence). The CDR3 spans 13 residues. V lost 3 bases to trimming and J lost 1 base, with 9 bases between them.

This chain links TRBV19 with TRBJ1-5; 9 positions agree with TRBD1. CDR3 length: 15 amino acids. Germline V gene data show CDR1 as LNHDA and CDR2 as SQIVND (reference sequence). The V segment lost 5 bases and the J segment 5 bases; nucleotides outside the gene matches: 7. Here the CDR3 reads CASSPTGQGHQPQHF. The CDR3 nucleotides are TGTGCCAGTAGTCCAACGGGACAGGGACATCAGCCCCAGCATTTT.

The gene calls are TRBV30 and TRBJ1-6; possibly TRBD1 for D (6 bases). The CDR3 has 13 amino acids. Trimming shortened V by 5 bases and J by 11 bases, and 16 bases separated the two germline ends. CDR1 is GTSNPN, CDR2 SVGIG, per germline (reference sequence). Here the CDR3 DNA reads TGTGCCTGGGCCCTCCAGGCAGGGGCACCCCTCCACTTT. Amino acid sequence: CAWALQAGAPLHF.

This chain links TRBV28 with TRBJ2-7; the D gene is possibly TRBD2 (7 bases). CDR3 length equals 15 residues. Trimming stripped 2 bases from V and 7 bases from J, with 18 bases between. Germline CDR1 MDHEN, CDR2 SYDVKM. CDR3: CASSLTFRGAGEQYF. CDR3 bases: TGTGCCAGCAGTTTAACTTTTCGGGGGGCGGGAGAGCAGTACTTC.

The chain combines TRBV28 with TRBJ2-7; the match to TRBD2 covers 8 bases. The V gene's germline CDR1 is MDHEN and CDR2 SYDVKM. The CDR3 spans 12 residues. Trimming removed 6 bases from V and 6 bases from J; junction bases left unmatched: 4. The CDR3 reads CASSSGRREQYF. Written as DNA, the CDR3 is TGTGCCAGCAGCAGCGGGAGACGCGAGCAGTACTTC. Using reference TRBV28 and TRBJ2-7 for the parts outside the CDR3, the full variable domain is DVKVTQSSRYLVKRTGEKVFLECVQDMDHENMFWYRQDPGLGLRLIYFSYDVKMKEKGDIPEGYSVSREKKERFSLILESASTNQTSMYLCASSSGRREQYFGPGTRLTVT.

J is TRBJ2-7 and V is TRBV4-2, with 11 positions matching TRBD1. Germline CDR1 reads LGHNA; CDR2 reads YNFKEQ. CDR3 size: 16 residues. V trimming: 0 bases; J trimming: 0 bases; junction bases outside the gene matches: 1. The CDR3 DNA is TGTGCCAGCAGCCAAGAAGGGACAGGGGGCTCCTACGAGCAGTACTTC. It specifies CASSQEGTGGSYEQYF.

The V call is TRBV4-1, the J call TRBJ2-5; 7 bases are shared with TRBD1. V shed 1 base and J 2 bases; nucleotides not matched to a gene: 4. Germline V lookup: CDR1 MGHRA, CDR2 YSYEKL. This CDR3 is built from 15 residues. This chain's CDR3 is CASSQGQGVQETQYF. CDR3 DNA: TGCGCCAGCAGCCAAGGACAGGGAGTTCAAGAGACCCAGTACTTC.

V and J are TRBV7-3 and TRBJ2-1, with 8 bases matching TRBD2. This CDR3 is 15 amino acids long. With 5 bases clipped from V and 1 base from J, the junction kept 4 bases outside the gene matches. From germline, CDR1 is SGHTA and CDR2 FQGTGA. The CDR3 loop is CASSPVAGSYNEQFF. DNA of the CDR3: TGTGCCAGCAGCCCTGTAGCGGGGTCCTACAATGAGCAGTTCTTC.

The CDR3 sequence: CASSLTGLTEQFF. CDR3 nucleotide sequence: TGCGCCAGCAGCTTGACCGGACTAACCGAGCAGTTCTTC. The V gene is TRBV5-1, the J gene TRBJ2-1; perhaps TRBD2 as D (6 bases). The CDR3 has 13 amino acids. Germline V gives CDR1 SGHRS, CDR2 YFSETQ. Trimming shortened V by 1 base and J by 10 bases, and 12 bases separated the two germline ends.

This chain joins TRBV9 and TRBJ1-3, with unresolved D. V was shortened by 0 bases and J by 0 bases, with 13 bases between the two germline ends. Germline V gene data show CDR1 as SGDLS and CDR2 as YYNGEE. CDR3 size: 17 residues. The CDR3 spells CASSVEEAPSSGNTIYF. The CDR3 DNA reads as TGTGCCAGCAGCGTAGAAGAGGCGCCGTCCTCTGGAAACACCATATATTTT.

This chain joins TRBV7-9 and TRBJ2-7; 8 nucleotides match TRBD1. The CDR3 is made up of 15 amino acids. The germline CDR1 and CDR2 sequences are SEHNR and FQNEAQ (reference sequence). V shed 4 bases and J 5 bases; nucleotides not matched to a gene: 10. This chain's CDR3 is CASSSTRQGINEQYF. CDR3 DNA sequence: TGTGCCAGCAGCTCCACGAGACAGGGGATCAACGAGCAGTACTTC.

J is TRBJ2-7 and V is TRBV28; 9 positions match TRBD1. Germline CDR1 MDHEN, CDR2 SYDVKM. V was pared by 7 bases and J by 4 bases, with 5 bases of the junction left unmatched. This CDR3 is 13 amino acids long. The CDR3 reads CASKDRGDYEQYF. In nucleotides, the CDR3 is TGTGCCAGCAAGGACAGGGGAGATTACGAGCAGTACTTC.

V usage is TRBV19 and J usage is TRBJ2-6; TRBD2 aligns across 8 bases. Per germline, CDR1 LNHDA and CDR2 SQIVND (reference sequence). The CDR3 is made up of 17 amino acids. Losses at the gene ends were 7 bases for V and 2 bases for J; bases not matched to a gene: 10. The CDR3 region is CASTLLGGAPGANVLTF. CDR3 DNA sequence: TGTGCCAGTACCTTACTCGGGGGGGCGCCTGGGGCCAACGTCCTGACTTTC.

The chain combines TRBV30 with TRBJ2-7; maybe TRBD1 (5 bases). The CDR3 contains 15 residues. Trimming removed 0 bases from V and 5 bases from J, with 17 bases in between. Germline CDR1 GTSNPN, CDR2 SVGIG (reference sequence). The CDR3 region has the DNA TGTGCCTGGAGTGTACGAAGGGGATCGTTGGACGAGCAGTACTTC. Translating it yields CAWSVRRGSLDEQYF.